Following are 21 T cell receptor beta chains from one sample sequenced in a study of shared clonotypes between healthy human individuals. Repertoires were generated with immunoSEQ multiplex PCR, while TCRdb's copy carries only in-frame clones and drops some. Here the sample spans about 550,000 clones, 95% being singletons. The naive CD8 subset, CD45RO-negative cells positively selected for CCR7, excluded terminally differentiated effector memory CD45RA+ cells. The sequencing sample was made of naive CD8+ T cells sorted from blood. The receptor source for this set is a woman aged 25 to 39 in good health.

The rearrangement links TRBV5-6 to TRBJ2-7; D remains unclear. The germline CDR1 and CDR2 sequences are SGHDT and YYEEEE. This CDR3 is 15 amino acids long. Trimming shortened V by 0 bases and J by 5 bases, and 15 bases separated the two germline ends. The CDR3 loop is CASSLESTYPHEQYF. Here the CDR3 DNA reads TGTGCCAGCAGCTTGGAGTCCACCTACCCCCACGAGCAGTACTTC.

CDR3 sequence reads: CASSLRDGRAEAFF. For the CDR3, the DNA is TGTGCCAGCAGTCTACGGGACGGCCGGGCGGAAGCTTTCTTT. This rearrangement joins TRBV27 to TRBJ1-1; D may be TRBD1 (5 bases). CDR1 MNHEY and CDR2 SMNVEV come from the germline V gene (reference sequence). With 5 bases removed from V and 8 bases from J, the gap between germline ends came to 18 bases. The CDR3 has 14 amino acids.

CDR3 DNA: TGCGCCAGCAGGCACGAGCAGTACTTC. This codes for CASRHEQYF. The chain combines TRBV5-1 with TRBJ2-7, with D hard to call. Trimming stripped 5 bases from V and 5 bases from J, with 2 bases between. CDR1 is SGHRS, CDR2 YFSETQ, per germline. The CDR3 totals 9 residues.

This rearrangement joins TRBV29-1 to TRBJ2-7, with 10 bases lining up with TRBD2. The CDR3 contains 16 residues. Germline values: CDR1 SQVTM, CDR2 ANQGSEA. Trimming cost V 6 bases and J 2 bases; bases outside gene matches: 13. The CDR3 region is CSVTRISSGGTYEQYF. The CDR3 DNA reads as TGCAGCGTGACCCGGATTTCTAGCGGGGGAACCTACGAGCAGTACTTC.

V and J are TRBV29-1 and TRBJ1-2; 10 bases fit TRBD1. CDR3 size: 14 residues. Germline assignment: CDR1 SQVTM and CDR2 ANQGSEA. V lost 4 bases and J lost 7; bases outside the gene matches: 9. CDR3 in amino acids: CSVVEMTGGLGYTF. The CDR3 DNA follows: TGCAGCGTTGTTGAGATGACAGGGGGCCTTGGCTACACCTTC. Using reference TRBV29-1 and TRBJ1-2 for the parts outside the CDR3, the full variable domain is SAVISQKPSRDICQRGTSLTIQCQVDSQVTMMFWYRQQPGQSLTLIATANQGSEATYESGFVIDKFPISRPNLTFSTLTVSNMSPEDSSIYLCSVVEMTGGLGYTFGSGTRLTVV.

There are a few counts of this clone. The CDR3 region has the DNA TGTGCCAGCAGCGTAGTAGATTTGGGCCAAGAGACCCAGTACTTC. This sequence encodes CASSVVDLGQETQYF. This chain uses TRBV9 with TRBJ2-5; D is uncertain. The CDR3 is made up of 15 amino acids. Germline loops: CDR1 SGDLS, CDR2 YYNGEE. Trimming pared 0 bases from V and 1 base from J, leaving 10 bases between.

In the case of this clone: Relative to the germline gene, one junction end is altered; a read error may explain this. The chain links TRBV5-1 to TRBJ1-1; D might be TRBD1 (6 bases). The V gene's germline CDR1 is SGHRS and CDR2 YFSETQ. The CDR3 sequence is 14 residues long. As DNA, the CDR3 is TGTGCCAGCAGCCTCGGGGGCCAAGACACTGAAGCTTTCTTT. Translation: CASSLGGQDTEAFF. Based on the CDR3 plus reference TRBV5-1 and TRBJ1-1, the full variable domain is KAGVTQTPRYLIKTRGQQVTLSCSPISGHRSVSWYQQTPGQGLQFLFEYFSETQRNKGNFPGRFSGRQFSNSRSEMNVSTLELGDSALYLCASSLGGQDTEAFFGQGTRLTVV.

V is TRBV7-9 and J is TRBJ2-5; 7 bases fit TRBD1. The DNA end favors TRBJ2-7, so the J call may be wrong. Germline CDR1 is SEHNR and CDR2 is FQNEAQ (reference sequence). The CDR3 runs to 15 residues. The CDR3 sequence: CASSTRDSRSYEQYF. CDR3 sequence (DNA): TGTGCCAGCAGCACCCGGGACAGTCGATCCTACGAGCAGTACTTC.

This chain links TRBV19 with TRBJ2-5; 8 bases map to TRBD1. The tail of the sequence fits TRBJ2-7 better, so the J call may be wrong. CDR3 length: 13 residues. CDR1 and CDR2 (germline): LNHDA, SQIVND (reference sequence). For the CDR3, the DNA is TGTGCCAGTGCACCGGGACAGGCCTACGAGCAGTACTTC. Translated: CASAPGQAYEQYF.

The chain joins TRBV5-8 to TRBJ2-1; the match to TRBD2 covers 8 bases. With 6 bases clipped from V and 10 bases from J, the junction kept 12 bases outside the gene matches. Per the germline V gene, CDR1 is SGHTS and CDR2 is YDEGEE. The CDR3 extends over 14 amino acids. The CDR3 coding sequence is TGTGCCAGCATCATCGCTAGCGGGTACACCGAGCAGTTCTTC. Residues: CASIIASGYTEQFF.

The J gene is TRBJ1-4, the V gene TRBV27; D uncertain. CDR3 length: 16 residues. The germline V gene encodes CDR1 MNHEY and CDR2 SMNVEV (reference sequence). V gave up 0 bases and J gave up 0 bases, with 8 bases separating them. Written as DNA, the CDR3 is TGTGCCAGCAGTTTATCTCTGAGTGCAACTAATGAAAAACTGTTTTTT. Its protein is CASSLSLSATNEKLFF.

For this clone: At the DNA level, this CDR3 is encoded by other sequences in the same sample as well. The CDR3 loop is CSVPGQGPYEQYF. CDR3 coding DNA: TGCAGCGTGCCGGGACAGGGGCCCTACGAGCAGTACTTC. The V call is TRBV29-1, the J call TRBJ2-7; 10 bases align to TRBD1. Per the germline V gene, CDR1 is SQVTM and CDR2 is ANQGSEA. Trimming removed 6 bases from V and 2 bases from J; junction bases left unmatched: 4. The CDR3 is 13 amino acids.

To note about this clone: At one end the junction does not follow the germline gene, possibly because of a read error. The chain combines TRBV6-4 with TRBJ2-7; 7 bases fit TRBD1. Germline assignment: CDR1 MRHNA and CDR2 SNTAGT. This CDR3 comprises 16 residues. The CDR3 here is CASSYSFMGQIYEQYF. The CDR3 DNA reads as TGTGCCAGCAGTTACTCCTTCATGGGACAGATCTACGAGCAGTACTTC.

This sequence joins TRBV19 and TRBJ2-5, with D perhaps TRBD1 or TRBD2 (5 bases each). Trimming took 1 base from V and 3 from J, leaving 21 bases between them. CDR3 size: 18 residues. CDR1 is LNHDA and CDR2 is SQIVND in the germline V gene (reference sequence). The chain's CDR3 is CASSIAQPAGTGEETQYF. CDR3 DNA: TGTGCCAGTAGTATAGCCCAACCTGCCGGGACCGGTGAAGAGACCCAGTACTTC.

The J gene is TRBJ2-7, the V gene TRBV6-1, with 10 bases lining up with TRBD1. Germline V CDR1 and CDR2: MNHNS, SASEGT. This CDR3 has 15 residues. V gave up 6 bases and J gave up 7 bases; unmatched junction bases: 12. CDR3 DNA: TGTGCCAGCAGACTCCCGGGACAGGGGATTTGGGAGCAGTACTTC. The encoded protein is CASRLPGQGIWEQYF.

V is TRBV7-3 and J is TRBJ2-5; 9 bases agree with TRBD2. CDR3 length equals 15 residues. Germline CDR1 and CDR2: SGHTA and FQGTGA. The V gene end was trimmed by 3 bases and the J gene end by 2 bases; junction bases not matched to a gene: 4. CDR3 region: CASSFLAGLQETQYF. Written as DNA, the CDR3 is TGTGCCAGCAGCTTTCTAGCGGGGTTACAAGAGACCCAGTACTTC.

The CDR3 protein is CATSPDEKWADEQFF. The CDR3 nucleotides read TGTGCCACCAGCCCGGACGAAAAGTGGGCCGATGAGCAGTTCTTC. V usage is TRBV15 and J usage is TRBJ2-1, with unresolved D. V was shortened by 5 bases and J by 8 bases, with 19 bases between the two germline ends. Germline CDR1 LNHNV, CDR2 YYDKDF (reference sequence). This CDR3 is 15 amino acids long.

The chain has TRBV19 and TRBJ2-1, with TRBD2 as a possible D gene (5 bases). This CDR3 is 13 amino acids long. The V and J ends lost 6 bases and 8 bases respectively, with 14 bases between them. Germline CDR1 LNHDA, CDR2 SQIVND (reference sequence). The CDR3 DNA is TGTGCCAGTAGAGGGCGACCGGAGGATGAGCAGTTCTTC. This translates into CASRGRPEDEQFF.

This clone was recorded a few times. The chain joins TRBV28 to TRBJ2-2; 7 bases are shared with TRBD1. Germline loops: CDR1 MDHEN, CDR2 SYDVKM. The CDR3 contains 19 residues. V was pared by 4 bases and J by 0 bases, with 14 bases of the junction left unmatched. CDR3 in amino acids: CASSSYYGTEEANTGELFF. The CDR3 nucleotides read TGTGCCAGCAGTTCCTACTACGGGACAGAAGAAGCGAACACCGGGGAGCTGTTTTTT.

The chain carries TRBV28 and TRBJ2-3; 12 bases map to TRBD2. Germline CDR1 is MDHEN and CDR2 is SYDVKM. The CDR3 contains 17 residues. The V segment lost 4 bases and the J segment 3 bases; nucleotides outside the gene matches: 8. This chain's CDR3 is CASSSRLAGVGTDTQYF. CDR3 bases: TGTGCCAGCAGTTCAAGACTAGCGGGAGTGGGGACAGATACGCAGTATTTT. Full variable domain (remainder filled in from reference TRBV28 and TRBJ2-3): DVKVTQSSRYLVKRTGEKVFLECVQDMDHENMFWYRQDPGLGLRLIYFSYDVKMKEKGDIPEGYSVSREKKERFSLILESASTNQTSMYLCASSSRLAGVGTDTQYFGPGTRLTVL.

The genes are TRBV29-1 and TRBJ1-2; D perhaps matches TRBD1 (5 bases). CDR1 and CDR2 (germline): SQVTM, ANQGSEA. This CDR3 comprises 12 residues. V lost 5 bases and J lost 3, with 10 bases in between. The CDR3 is CSVIGEDYGYTF. The CDR3, as DNA: TGCAGCGTTATAGGGGAGGACTATGGCTACACCTTC.